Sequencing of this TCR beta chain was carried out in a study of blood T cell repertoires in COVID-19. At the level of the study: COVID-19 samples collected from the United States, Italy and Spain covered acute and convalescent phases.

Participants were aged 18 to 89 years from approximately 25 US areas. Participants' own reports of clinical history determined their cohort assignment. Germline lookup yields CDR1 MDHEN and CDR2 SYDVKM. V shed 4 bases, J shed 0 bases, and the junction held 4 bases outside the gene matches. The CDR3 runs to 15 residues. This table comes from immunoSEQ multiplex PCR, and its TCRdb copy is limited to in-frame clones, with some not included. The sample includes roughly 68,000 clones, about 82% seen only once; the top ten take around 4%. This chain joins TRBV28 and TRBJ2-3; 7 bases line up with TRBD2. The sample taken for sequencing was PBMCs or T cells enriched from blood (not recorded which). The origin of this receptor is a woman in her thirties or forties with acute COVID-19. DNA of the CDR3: TGTGCCAGCAGTTCTCAGCGGGGTAGCACAGATACGCAGTATTTT. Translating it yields CASSSQRGSTDTQYF.